The clone carrying this TCR beta chain was counted between two and nine times. V gave up 2 bases and J gave up 7 bases, with 9 bases separating them. Germline V gene data show CDR1 as SGHTA and CDR2 as FQGTGA. The CDR3 runs 13 residues. The record originates from a study of blood T cell repertoires in COVID-19. Study-wide background: Samples of COVID-19 (acute and convalescent) were obtained from the United States, Italy and Spain.

Source study methods: Quantification of nucleated cells was approximated via reference gene primer amplification. Repertoires were generated with immunoSEQ multiplex PCR, while TCRdb's copy carries only in-frame clones and drops some. V, J and clone size derive from that table, while D and trimming were established from the DNA sequence. The sample gives about 490,000 clones, approximately 85% of which show up once; 3.2% is in the top ten. The rearrangement joins TRBV7-3 to TRBJ2-1; the D gene is possibly TRBD1 (5 bases). Specimen: peripheral blood. The source of this sequence is a human donor in a cohort sampled during active COVID-19. The CDR3 sequence: CASSLLKGNEQFF. For the CDR3, the DNA is TGTGCCAGCAGCTTATTGAAGGGGAATGAGCAGTTCTTC. The variable domain in full, with the rest retrieved from reference TRBV7-3 and TRBJ2-1, is GAGVSQTPSNKVTEKGKYVELRCDPISGHTALYWYRQSLGQGPEFLIYFQGTGAADDSGLPNDRFFAVRPEGSVSTLKIQRTERGDSAVYLCASSLLKGNEQFFGPGTRLTVL.